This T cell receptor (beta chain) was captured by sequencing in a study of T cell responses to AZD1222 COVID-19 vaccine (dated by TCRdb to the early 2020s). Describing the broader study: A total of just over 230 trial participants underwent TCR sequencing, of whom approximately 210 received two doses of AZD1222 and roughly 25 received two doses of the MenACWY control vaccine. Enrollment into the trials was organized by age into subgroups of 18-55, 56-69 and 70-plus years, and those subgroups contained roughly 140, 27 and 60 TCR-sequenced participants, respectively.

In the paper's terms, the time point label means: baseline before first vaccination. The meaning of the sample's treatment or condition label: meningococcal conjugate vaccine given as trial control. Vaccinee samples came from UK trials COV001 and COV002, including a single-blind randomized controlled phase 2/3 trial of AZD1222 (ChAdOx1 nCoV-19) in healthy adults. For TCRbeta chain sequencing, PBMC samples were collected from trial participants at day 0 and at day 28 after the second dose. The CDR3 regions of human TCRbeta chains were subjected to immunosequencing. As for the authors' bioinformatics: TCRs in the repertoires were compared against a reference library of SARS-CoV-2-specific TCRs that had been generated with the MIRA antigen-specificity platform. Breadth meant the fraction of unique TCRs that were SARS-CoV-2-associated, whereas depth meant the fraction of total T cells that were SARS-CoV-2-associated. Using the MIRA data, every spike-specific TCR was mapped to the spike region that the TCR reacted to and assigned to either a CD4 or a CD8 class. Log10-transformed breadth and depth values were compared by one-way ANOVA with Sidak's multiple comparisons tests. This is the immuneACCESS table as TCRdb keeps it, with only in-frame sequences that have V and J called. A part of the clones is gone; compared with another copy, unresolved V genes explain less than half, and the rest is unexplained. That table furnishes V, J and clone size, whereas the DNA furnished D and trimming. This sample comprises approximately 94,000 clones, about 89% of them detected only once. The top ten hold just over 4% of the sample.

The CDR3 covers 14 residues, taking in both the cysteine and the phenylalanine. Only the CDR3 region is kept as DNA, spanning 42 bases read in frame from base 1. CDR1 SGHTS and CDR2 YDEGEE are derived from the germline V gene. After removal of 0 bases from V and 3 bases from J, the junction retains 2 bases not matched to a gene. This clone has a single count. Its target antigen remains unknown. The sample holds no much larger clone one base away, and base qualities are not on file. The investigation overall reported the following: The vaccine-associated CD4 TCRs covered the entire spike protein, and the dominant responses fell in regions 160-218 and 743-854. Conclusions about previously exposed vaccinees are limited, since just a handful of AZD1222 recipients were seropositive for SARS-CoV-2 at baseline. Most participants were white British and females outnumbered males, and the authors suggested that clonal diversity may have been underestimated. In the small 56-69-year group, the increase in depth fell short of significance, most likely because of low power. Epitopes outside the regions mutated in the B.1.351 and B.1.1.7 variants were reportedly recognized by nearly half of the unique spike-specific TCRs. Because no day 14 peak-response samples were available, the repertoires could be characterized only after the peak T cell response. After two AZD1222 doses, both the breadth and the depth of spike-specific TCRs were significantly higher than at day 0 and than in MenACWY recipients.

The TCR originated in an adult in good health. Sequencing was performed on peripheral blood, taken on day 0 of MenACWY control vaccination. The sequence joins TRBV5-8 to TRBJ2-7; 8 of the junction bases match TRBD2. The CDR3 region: CASSLGLAFYEQYF. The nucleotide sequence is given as TGTGCCAGCAGCTTGGGACTAGCGTTCTACGAGCAGTACTTC.